This is a list of T cell receptor beta chains from one sample in a study of cytotoxic CD8 clonotypes in ibrutinib-treated CLL. Profiling relied on immunoSEQ multiplex PCR, and the TCRdb table lists in-frame clones only, not all of them. The table lists about 45,000 clones, 65% of them singletons. The specimen comprised PBMCs, sampled after 24 months of ibrutinib treatment. Receptors originate from a human donor with chronic lymphocytic leukemia. The CDR3 runs from the conserved cysteine through the conserved F or W. The D gene is left open where the match is weak. Clone size is stated in some rows and not others, as once, few, many or a class when expanded.

TRBV4-1	TRBJ1-6	few	-	CASSQDRTRGGNSPLHF	TGCGCCAGCAGCCAAGATCGGACCAGGGGAGGGAATTCACCCCTCCACTTT
TRBV10-3	TRBJ2-4	-	TRBD1	CAAAQGAENIQYF	TGTGCCGCCGCACAGGGGGCCGAAAACATTCAGTACTTC
TRBV4-1	TRBJ2-1	-	TRBD2	CASSQVAGGMDEQFF	TGCGCCAGCAGCCAAGTAGCGGGAGGTATGGATGAGCAGTTCTTC
TRBV4-1	TRBJ1-2	-	TRBD1	CASSQEARQGRGYTF	TGCGCCAGCAGCCAAGAAGCCAGACAGGGCAGGGGCTACACCTTC
TRBV6-5	TRBJ2-7	-	TRBD1	CASRTGQGVYEQYF	TGTGCCAGCAGAACGGGACAGGGTGTGTACGAGCAGTACTTC
TRBV7-2	TRBJ1-6	once	-	CASSFSGPLSSYNSPLHF	TGTGCCAGCAGCTTCTCCGGGCCACTATCTTCTTATAATTCACCCCTCCACTTT
TRBV6-1	TRBJ1-2	-	TRBD1	CASRDTGALGYGYTF	TGTGCCAGCAGGGATACAGGGGCCCTTGGCTATGGCTACACCTTC
TRBV7-2	TRBJ2-5	few	-	CASTPGETQYF	TGTGCCAGCACGCCGGGAGAGACCCAGTACTTC
TRBV29-1	TRBJ2-7	few	TRBD2	CSATSGGYEQYF	TGCAGCGCCACTAGCGGGGGTTACGAGCAGTACTTC
TRBV7-8	TRBJ2-5	once	-	CASSLAETQYF	TGTGCCAGCAGCTTAGCGGAGACCCAGTACTTC
TRBV5-1	TRBJ2-4	-	-	CASSLDRLSLYF	TGCGCCAGCAGCTTGGACAGGCTTAGTTTGTACTTC
TRBV6-5	TRBJ2-7	-	-	CASSTRGGLGYEQYF	TGTGCCAGCAGTACCCGTGGGGGGCTAGGTTACGAGCAGTACTTC
TRBV6-5	TRBJ1-3	few	-	CASIPSGAGNTIYF	TGTGCCAGCATTCCCTCAGGGGCTGGAAACACCATATATTTT
TRBV6-1	TRBJ2-7	-	-	CASRAGRLERQYF	TGTGCCAGCAGGGCGGGACGGCTCGAGCGGCAGTACTTC
TRBV19	TRBJ2-7	-	TRBD1	CASSIRGQTGPSSYEQYF	TGTGCCAGTAGTATAAGGGGACAGACGGGACCAAGCTCCTACGAGCAGTACTTC
TRBV29-1	TRBJ2-1	-	TRBD2	CSVDLAGGPARNNEQFF	TGCAGCGTTGATTTAGCGGGAGGGCCGGCTAGGAACAATGAGCAGTTCTTC
TRBV19	TRBJ2-2	-	-	CASRRTGLGDLSNTGELFF	TGTGCCAGTAGACGAACAGGGCTCGGGGATTTGTCGAACACCGGGGAGCTGTTTTTT
TRBV7-2	TRBJ2-3	-	-	CASSTTGQGRWTQYF	TGTGCCAGCAGCACAACCGGGCAGGGGAGATGGACGCAGTATTTT
TRBV25-1	TRBJ2-7	-	TRBD1	CASSDPTGTPYEQYF	TGTGCCAGCAGTGACCCGACAGGGACCCCCTACGAGCAGTACTTC
TRBV6-6	TRBJ2-2	once	TRBD2	CASSYGTSYGELFF	TGTGCCAGCAGTTACGGGACTAGCTACGGGGAGCTGTTTTTT
TRBV11-3	TRBJ1-1	-	-	CASSSPAGSGSRNTEAFF	TGTGCCAGCAGCTCTCCGGCCGGGTCAGGGTCTAGAAACACTGAAGCTTTCTTT
TRBV10-1	TRBJ1-2	-	-	CASSPSGSNYGYTF	TGCGCCAGCAGTCCCTCGGGTTCTAACTATGGCTACACCTTC
TRBV2	TRBJ2-7	few	-	CASSDVDSQYEQYF	TGTGCCAGCAGTGACGTGGACAGCCAATACGAGCAGTACTTC
TRBV15	TRBJ2-1	-	TRBD2	CATSREGAGLSSYNEQFF	TGTGCCACCAGCAGAGAGGGAGCGGGGCTTAGCTCCTACAATGAGCAGTTCTTC
TRBV20-1	TRBJ2-7	-	-	CSARDGYEQYF	TGCAGTGCTAGAGATGGCTACGAGCAGTACTTC
TRBV5-1	TRBJ2-2	few	TRBD2	CASSSRLAGGPTGELFF	TGCGCCAGCAGCTCGAGACTAGCGGGAGGTCCCACCGGGGAGCTGTTTTTT
TRBV5-1	TRBJ2-7	many	TRBD1	CASSQSGTGYFEQYF	TGCGCCAGCAGCCAAAGCGGGACAGGGTATTTCGAGCAGTACTTC
TRBV19	TRBJ2-7	-	-	CASSRVADSSYEQYF	TGTGCCAGTAGTCGGGTAGCGGACAGCTCCTACGAGCAGTACTTC
TRBV19	TRBJ2-3	-	-	CASKETVSTDTQYF	TGTGCCAGTAAAGAGACAGTTAGCACAGATACGCAGTATTTT
TRBV5-1	TRBJ2-3	-	-	CASSLDGTDTQYF	TGCGCCAGCAGCTTGGACGGCACAGATACGCAGTATTTT
TRBV7-7	TRBJ2-7	-	-	CASSLRYSYEQYF	TGTGCTAGCAGCTTGAGGTACTCCTACGAGCAGTACTTC
TRBV7-3	TRBJ1-1	many	-	CASSLDFSGEAFF	TGTGCCAGCAGCTTAGACTTTTCTGGGGAAGCTTTCTTT
TRBV10-1	TRBJ2-3	-	-	CASSESERRIWDTQYF	TGCGCCAGCAGTGAGTCGGAGCGACGAATCTGGGATACGCAGTATTTT
TRBV18	TRBJ1-6	few	-	CASSPSHLGYNSPLHF	TGTGCCAGCTCACCCTCCCACTTGGGGTATAATTCACCCCTCCACTTT
TRBV6-1	TRBJ1-5	-	TRBD1	CASSGRQGPRVGNQPQHF	TGTGCCAGCAGTGGCAGACAGGGGCCGCGCGTAGGCAATCAGCCCCAGCATTTT
TRBV7-9	TRBJ1-2	-	-	CASSLAGSQYGYTF	TGTGCCAGCAGCTTAGCGGGCAGCCAATATGGCTACACCTTC
TRBV19	TRBJ2-2	-	-	CASTRLSGDTGELFF	TGTGCCAGTACCCGGTTGTCGGGGGACACCGGGGAGCTGTTTTTT
TRBV27	TRBJ2-7	-	-	CASSLNKAGPPYEQYF	TGTGCCAGCAGTTTAAACAAGGCGGGACCCCCCTACGAGCAGTACTTC
TRBV4-1	TRBJ1-3	-	TRBD1	CASSQIGTGGLLSGNTIYF	TGCGCCAGCAGCCAAATTGGGACAGGAGGATTACTCTCTGGAAACACCATATATTTT
TRBV4-1	TRBJ2-7	-	TRBD1	CASSRRTGYEQYF	TGCGCCAGCAGCCGGCGGACAGGCTACGAGCAGTACTTC
TRBV6-5	TRBJ2-7	once	TRBD1	CASRTGQGRQYF	TGTGCCAGCAGAACGGGACAGGGAAGGCAGTACTTC
TRBV10-1	TRBJ2-5	-	-	CASRTGGPQRETQYF	TGCGCCAGCAGGACCGGAGGGCCGCAAAGAGAGACCCAGTACTTC
TRBV2	TRBJ1-2	few	TRBD1	CASRRTGGFFGYTF	TGTGCCAGCAGGAGGACAGGGGGCTTTTTTGGCTACACCTTC
TRBV27	TRBJ2-2	-	-	CASSLFVTRLGEDGELFF	TGTGCCAGCAGTTTATTCGTAACCAGACTGGGTGAGGACGGGGAGCTGTTTTTT
TRBV30	TRBJ1-5	-	-	CAWKGTSLGPQHF	TGTGCCTGGAAGGGGACAAGCCTTGGGCCCCAGCATTTT
TRBV6-5	TRBJ1-2	-	-	CASSYPGYGYTF	TGTGCCAGCAGTTACCCGGGTTATGGCTACACCTTC
TRBV5-1	TRBJ2-1	-	TRBD2	CASSVGTSGGGQFF	TGCGCCAGCAGCGTCGGGACTAGCGGGGGAGGCCAGTTCTTC
TRBV27	TRBJ2-1	-	TRBD2	CASRRGDAYNEQFF	TGTGCCAGCAGGCGGGGGGACGCCTACAATGAGCAGTTCTTC